Below, 11 T cell receptor beta chains from the same sample are listed, as sequenced in a study of long-term antiretroviral therapy in people with HIV (dated 2022 in TCRdb). The immunoSEQ hsTCRB v3.0 assay was used at survey level resolution to sequence the TRB variable region. TCRdb mirrors the immuneACCESS table, restricted to in-frame sequences. Some clones are absent from its copies; in checked studies, under half trace to an unresolved V gene, and the reason for the others is unknown. Counted in this sample were about 24,000 clones; roughly 86% of them appeared once. Clones ranked in the top ten supply about 5% of the sample. The sequencing used unsorted PBMCs, collected 4.4 years after starting antiretroviral therapy. These receptors were taken from a young man with HIV.

The rearrangement joins TRBV6-5 to TRBJ1-2; no reliable D call. The CDR3 totals 14 residues. Trimming pared 9 bases from V and 2 bases from J, leaving 16 bases between. In germline, CDR1 is MNHEY, CDR2 SVGAGI. The CDR3 DNA sequence: TGTGCCAGTCATCCCATAGACGGAAACTATGGCTACACCTTC. Translating gives CASHPIDGNYGYTF.

The chain has TRBV27 and TRBJ2-7; TRBD1 agrees at 9 bases. J was trimmed by 3 bases and V by 7 bases; bases with no gene match: 10. From germline, CDR1 is MNHEY and CDR2 SMNVEV (reference sequence). The CDR3 has 15 residues. CDR3 in DNA: TGTGCCAGCACGAAGGTGGGACAGGGATTCTACGAGCAGTACTTC. Its protein product is CASTKVGQGFYEQYF.

This rearrangement joins TRBV9 to TRBJ2-3, with 7 bases identical to TRBD2. After removal of 5 bases from V and 2 bases from J, the junction contained 11 bases not matched to a gene. CDR1 is SGDLS and CDR2 is YYNGEE in the germline V gene. The CDR3 has 16 residues. CDR3 protein: CASSPSSGGVTDTQYF. As DNA, the CDR3 is TGTGCCAGCAGTCCATCCTCGGGGGGAGTCACAGATACGCAGTATTTT.

The chain combines TRBV5-4 with TRBJ1-3; D is uncertain. This CDR3 has 16 residues. The V gene lost 0 bases and the J gene lost 1 base, with 11 bases spanning the gap. Germline V gene sequence: CDR1 SGHNT, CDR2 YYREEE (reference sequence). This CDR3 reads CASSLGVGDSGNTIYF. The CDR3 DNA sequence: TGTGCCAGCAGCTTGGGAGTTGGGGATTCTGGAAACACCATATATTTT.

Only a few counts were recorded for this clone. The rearrangement joins TRBV28 to TRBJ2-7; the D call may be TRBD1 or TRBD2 (6 bases each). Trimming stripped 2 bases from V and 2 bases from J, with 13 bases between. CDR3 length equals 15 residues. Germline CDR1 reads MDHEN; CDR2 reads SYDVKM. The CDR3: CASSLGGRRTYEQYF. Written as DNA, the CDR3 is TGTGCCAGCAGTTTAGGGGGGCGACGGACCTACGAGCAGTACTTC. The full variable domain, completed using reference TRBV28 and TRBJ2-7, is DVKVTQSSRYLVKRTGEKVFLECVQDMDHENMFWYRQDPGLGLRLIYFSYDVKMKEKGDIPEGYSVSREKKERFSLILESASTNQTSMYLCASSLGGRRTYEQYFGPGTRLTVT.

This clone was detected only a few times. The chain combines TRBV19 with TRBJ1-1, with D unclear. The length of the CDR3 is 11 residues. The V gene's germline CDR1 is LNHDA and CDR2 SQIVND (reference sequence). V shed 9 bases and J shed 5 bases, with 10 bases lying between them. CDR3 in DNA: TGTGCCAGCAGGCTCGGAACTGAAGCTTTCTTT. Amino acids: CASRLGTEAFF.

The chain employs TRBV6-1 and TRBJ1-1; possible D gene TRBD1, 5 bases. Germline-derived CDR1 and CDR2 are MNHNS and SASEGT. Trimming removed 3 bases from V and 5 bases from J, with 16 bases in between. The CDR3 contains 15 residues. The CDR3 DNA sequence: TGTGCCAGCAGTGAGGGGGGTTGGAGGCGTACTGAAGCTTTCTTT. Amino acids: CASSEGGWRRTEAFF.

This clone was counted only a few times. This chain links TRBV7-9 with TRBJ1-6; a weak D match, TRBD1 (5 bases). This CDR3 comprises 17 residues. CDR1 and CDR2 (germline): SEHNR, FQNEAQ (reference sequence). V lost 5 bases and J lost 6, with 20 bases in between. CDR3 in DNA: TGTGCCAGCAGCAATAACCCCAGGGCAGGCGCTAATTCACCCCTCCACTTT. The encoded protein is CASSNNPRAGANSPLHF.

The V call is TRBV2, the J call TRBJ1-5; 7 positions agree with TRBD1. CDR3 length: 14 residues. Looked up from germline, CDR1 is SNHLY and CDR2 is FYNNEI. V lost 7 bases, J lost 7 bases, and 10 bases stayed unmatched. CDR3 sequence (DNA): TGTGCCAGCACTCGGGAGGGGGCAGGCCAGCCCCAGCATTTT. Its translation is CASTREGAGQPQHF.

This clone appeared once. V is TRBV7-6 and J is TRBJ2-7; maybe TRBD2 (6 bases). Germline V gene data show CDR1 as SGHVS and CDR2 as FNYEAQ. V dropped 5 bases and J dropped 5 bases, with 19 bases sitting between them. The CDR3 sequence is 15 residues long. The chain's CDR3 is CASSPSPGANNEQYF. The CDR3 bases are TGTGCCAGCAGCCCGTCACCGGGAGCCAACAACGAGCAGTACTTC.

This rearrangement joins TRBV10-1 to TRBJ2-2; 7 bases match TRBD1. V gave up 3 bases and J gave up 4 bases; unmatched junction bases: 5. Germline values: CDR1 WNHNN, CDR2 SYGVQD (reference sequence). The CDR3 length is 15 residues. The CDR3 protein is CASSDGTEFTGELFF. The CDR3 DNA follows: TGCGCCAGCAGTGACGGGACAGAATTCACCGGGGAGCTGTTTTTT.